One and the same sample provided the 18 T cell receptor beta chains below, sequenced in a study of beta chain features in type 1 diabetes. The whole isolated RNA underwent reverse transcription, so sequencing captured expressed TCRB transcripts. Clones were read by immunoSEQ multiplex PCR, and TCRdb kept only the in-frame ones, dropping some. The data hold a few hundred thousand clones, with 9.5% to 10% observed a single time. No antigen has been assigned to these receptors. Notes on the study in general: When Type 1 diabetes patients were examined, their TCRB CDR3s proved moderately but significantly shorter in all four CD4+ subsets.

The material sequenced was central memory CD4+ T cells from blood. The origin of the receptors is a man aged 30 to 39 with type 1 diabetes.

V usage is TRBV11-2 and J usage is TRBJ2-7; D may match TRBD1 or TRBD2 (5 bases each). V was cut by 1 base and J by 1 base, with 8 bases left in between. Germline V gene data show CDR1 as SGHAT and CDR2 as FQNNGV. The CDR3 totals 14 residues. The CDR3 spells CASSLGDGSYEQYF. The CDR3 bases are TGTGCCAGCAGCTTAGGGGACGGTTCCTACGAGCAGTACTTC.

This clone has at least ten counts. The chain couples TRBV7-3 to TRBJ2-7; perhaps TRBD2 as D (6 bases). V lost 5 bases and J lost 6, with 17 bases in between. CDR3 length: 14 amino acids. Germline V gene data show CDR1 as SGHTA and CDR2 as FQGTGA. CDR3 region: CASSIGPGGAEQYF. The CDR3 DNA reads TGTGCCAGCAGCATCGGGCCCGGCGGGGCCGAGCAGTACTTC.

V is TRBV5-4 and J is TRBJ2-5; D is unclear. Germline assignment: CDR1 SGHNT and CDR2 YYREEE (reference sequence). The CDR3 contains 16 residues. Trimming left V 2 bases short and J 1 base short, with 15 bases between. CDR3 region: CASSLRPHSAQETQYF. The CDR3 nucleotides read TGTGCCAGCAGCTTAAGGCCCCACAGTGCCCAAGAGACCCAGTACTTC. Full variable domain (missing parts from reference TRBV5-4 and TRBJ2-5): ETGVTQSPTHLIKTRGQQVTLRCSSQSGHNTVSWYQQALGQGPQFIFQYYREEENGRGNFPPRFSGLQFPNYSSELNVNALELDDSALYLCASSLRPHSAQETQYFGPGTRLLVL.

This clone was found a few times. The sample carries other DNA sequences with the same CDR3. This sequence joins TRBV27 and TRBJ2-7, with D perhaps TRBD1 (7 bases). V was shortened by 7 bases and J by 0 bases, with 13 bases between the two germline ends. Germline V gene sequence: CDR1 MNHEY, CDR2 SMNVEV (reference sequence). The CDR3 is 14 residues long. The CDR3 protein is CASTPRGASYEQYF. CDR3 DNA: TGTGCCAGCACTCCCAGGGGGGCCTCCTACGAGCAGTACTTC.

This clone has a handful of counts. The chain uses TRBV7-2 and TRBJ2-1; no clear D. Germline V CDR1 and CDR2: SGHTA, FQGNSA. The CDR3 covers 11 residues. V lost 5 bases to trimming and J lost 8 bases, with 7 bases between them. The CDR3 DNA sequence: TGTGCCAGCAGCCCTAGTCATGAGCAGTTCTTC. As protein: CASSPSHEQFF.

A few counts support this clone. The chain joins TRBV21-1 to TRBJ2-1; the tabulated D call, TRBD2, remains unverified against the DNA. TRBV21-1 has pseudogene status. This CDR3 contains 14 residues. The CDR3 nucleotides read TGTGCCAGCAATGCTAGGTATTCCTACAATGAGCAGTTCTTC. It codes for CASNARYSYNEQFF.

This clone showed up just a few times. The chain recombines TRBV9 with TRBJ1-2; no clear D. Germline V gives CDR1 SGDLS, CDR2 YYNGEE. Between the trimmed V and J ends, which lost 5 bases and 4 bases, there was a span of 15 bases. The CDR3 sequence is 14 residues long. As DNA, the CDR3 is TGTGCCAGCAGTTCAGACCCGGAAGGCTATGGCTACACCTTC. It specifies CASSSDPEGYGYTF.

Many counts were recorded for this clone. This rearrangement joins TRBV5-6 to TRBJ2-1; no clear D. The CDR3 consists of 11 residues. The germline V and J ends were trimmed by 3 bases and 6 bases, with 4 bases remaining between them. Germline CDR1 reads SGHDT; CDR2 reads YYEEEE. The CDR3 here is CASSSFNEQFF. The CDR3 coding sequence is TGTGCCAGCAGCTCTTTCAATGAGCAGTTCTTC.

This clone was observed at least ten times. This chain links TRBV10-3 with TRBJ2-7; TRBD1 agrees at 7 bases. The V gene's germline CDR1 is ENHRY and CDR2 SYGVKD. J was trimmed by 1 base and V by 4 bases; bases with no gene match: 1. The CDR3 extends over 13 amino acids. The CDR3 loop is CAISAGQSYEQYF. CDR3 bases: TGTGCCATCAGTGCGGGACAGTCCTACGAGCAGTACTTC.

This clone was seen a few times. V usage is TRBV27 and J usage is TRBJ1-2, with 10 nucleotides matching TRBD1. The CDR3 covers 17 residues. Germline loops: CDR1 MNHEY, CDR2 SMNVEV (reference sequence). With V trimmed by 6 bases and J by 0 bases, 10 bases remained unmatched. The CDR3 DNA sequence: TGTGCCAGCAGAGGTAACCCCGGGACAGGGGCTAACTATGGCTACACCTTC. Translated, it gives CASRGNPGTGANYGYTF.

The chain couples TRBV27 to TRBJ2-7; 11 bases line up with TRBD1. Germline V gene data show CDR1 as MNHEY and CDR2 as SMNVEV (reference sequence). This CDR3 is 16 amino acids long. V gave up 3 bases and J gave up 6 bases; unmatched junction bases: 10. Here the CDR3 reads CASSFQPGQGVGEQYF. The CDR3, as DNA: TGTGCCAGCAGTTTTCAGCCGGGACAGGGGGTCGGCGAGCAGTACTTC.

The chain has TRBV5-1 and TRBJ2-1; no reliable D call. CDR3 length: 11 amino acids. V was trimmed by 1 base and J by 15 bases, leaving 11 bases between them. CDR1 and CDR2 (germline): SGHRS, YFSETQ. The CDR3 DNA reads TGCGCCAGCAGCTTGAGTGGCAGTTGGTTCTTC. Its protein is CASSLSGSWFF. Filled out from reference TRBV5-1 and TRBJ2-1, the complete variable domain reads KAGVTQTPRYLIKTRGQQVTLSCSPISGHRSVSWYQQTPGQGLQFLFEYFSETQRNKGNFPGRFSGRQFSNSRSEMNVSTLELGDSALYLCASSLSGSWFFGPGTRLTVL.

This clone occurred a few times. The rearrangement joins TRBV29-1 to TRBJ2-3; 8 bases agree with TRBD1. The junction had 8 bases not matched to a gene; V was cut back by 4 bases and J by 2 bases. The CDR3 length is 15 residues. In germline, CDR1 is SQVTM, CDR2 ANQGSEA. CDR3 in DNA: TGCAGCGTTGCCTCTACAGGGGGACACACAGATACGCAGTATTTT. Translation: CSVASTGGHTDTQYF.

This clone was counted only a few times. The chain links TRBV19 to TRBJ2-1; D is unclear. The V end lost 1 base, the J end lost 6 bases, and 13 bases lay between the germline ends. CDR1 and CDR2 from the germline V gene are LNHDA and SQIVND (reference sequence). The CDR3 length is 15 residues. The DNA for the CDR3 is TGTGCCAGTAGTATAGCCCCTGACCCTAGCAATGAGCAGTTCTTC. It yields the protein CASSIAPDPSNEQFF.

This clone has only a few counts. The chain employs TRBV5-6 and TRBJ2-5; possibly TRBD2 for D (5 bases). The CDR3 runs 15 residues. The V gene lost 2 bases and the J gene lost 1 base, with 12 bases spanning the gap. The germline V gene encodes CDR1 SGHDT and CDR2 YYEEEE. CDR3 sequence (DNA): TGTGCCAGCAGCTTCTGGGGAGAGGGCCAAGAGACCCAGTACTTC. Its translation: CASSFWGEGQETQYF.

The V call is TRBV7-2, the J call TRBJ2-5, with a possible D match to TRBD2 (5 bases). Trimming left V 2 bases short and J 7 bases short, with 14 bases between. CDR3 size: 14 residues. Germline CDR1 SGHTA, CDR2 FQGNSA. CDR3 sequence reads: CASSLSGPRGTQYF. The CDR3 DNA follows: TGTGCCAGCAGCTTATCAGGCCCCCGGGGGACCCAGTACTTC.

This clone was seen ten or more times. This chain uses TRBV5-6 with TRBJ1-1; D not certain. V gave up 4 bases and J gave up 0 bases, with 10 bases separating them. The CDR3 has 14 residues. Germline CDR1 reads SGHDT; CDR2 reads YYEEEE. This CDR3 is CASSDLTLNTEAFF. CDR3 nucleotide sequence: TGTGCCAGCAGCGACCTGACATTGAACACTGAAGCTTTCTTT.

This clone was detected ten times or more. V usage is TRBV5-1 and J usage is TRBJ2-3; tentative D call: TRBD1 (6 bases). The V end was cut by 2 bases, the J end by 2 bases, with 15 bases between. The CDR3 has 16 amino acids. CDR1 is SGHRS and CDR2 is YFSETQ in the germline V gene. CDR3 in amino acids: CASSFIPQGTTDTQYF. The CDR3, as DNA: TGCGCCAGCAGCTTTATACCGCAGGGGACCACAGATACGCAGTATTTT.